The 32 T cell receptor beta chains given below trace back to one sample, sequenced in a study of prognosis after radiotherapy for stage I lung cancer. TCR beta CDR3 amplification from genomic DNA was performed by two-round multiplex PCR. Initially, in first-round PCR, primers specific to each TRBV and TRBJ gene were used. TCRdb processed the multiplex PCR reads anew with MiXCR; each CDR3 protein has one entry. Seen here are 50,000 to 75,000 distinct CDR3 sequences, approximately 25% observed once, and the top ten hold under 10%. The specimen comprised PBMCs, sampled before or after stereotactic body radiation therapy (not recorded which). These receptors all stem from a donor at least 50 years old with non-small cell lung cancer.

This clonotype came up many times. The chain is built from TRBV20-1 and TRBJ1-1, with unresolved D. Germline loops: CDR1 DFQATT, CDR2 SNEGSKA (reference sequence). V lost 0 bases and J 1 base, leaving 18 bases between the germline ends. The CDR3 runs 17 residues. Here the CDR3 reads CSARDRVSPNPNTEAFF. Written as DNA, the CDR3 is TGCAGTGCTAGAGATCGGGTGAGCCCGAATCCGAACACTGAAGCTTTCTTT.

Remarks on this clonotype: A far larger clone is one base from this, pointing to a likely read error. The rearrangement joins TRBV6-9 to TRBJ1-4, with D maybe TRBD1 (5 bases). The germline gives CDR1 MNHGY, CDR2 SVAAGI. V was clipped by 7 bases and J by 5 bases, with 17 bases between them. The CDR3 sequence is 15 residues long. The DNA of the CDR3 is TGTGCCAGCATTGGGGCCTACACCCCCAATGAAAAACTGTTTTTT. Protein sequence: CASIGAYTPNEKLFF.

This clonotype showed up many times. J is TRBJ2-5 and V is TRBV7-6; 10 nucleotides line up with TRBD2. CDR3 length: 18 amino acids. V lost 4 bases to trimming and J lost 1 base; unmatched junction nucleotides: 12. The germline gives CDR1 SGHVS, CDR2 FNYEAQ. The DNA for the CDR3 is TGTGCCAGCAGCTCCACTCGGACTAGCGGCTTAATCCAAGAGACCCAGTACTTC. Translated: CASSSTRTSGLIQETQYF.

Concerning this clonotype itself: A single base separates this from a much larger clone, so it may be a read error. The CDR3 DNA sequence: TGCGCCAGCAGCGTGTCCGGGACGGGACACACTGAAGCTTTCTTT. It translates to CASSVSGTGHTEAFF. This chain joins TRBV5-1 and TRBJ1-1, with D perhaps matching TRBD1 (5 bases). The germline CDR1 and CDR2 sequences are SGHRS and YFSETQ. Trimming removed 4 bases at V and 3 bases at J, with 16 bases between. This CDR3 is 15 amino acids long.

This clonotype was observed many times. The chain employs TRBV2 and TRBJ1-1; D is ambiguous. The germline V and J ends were trimmed by 1 base and 1 base, with 4 bases remaining between them. Germline lookup yields CDR1 SNHLY and CDR2 FYNNEI. CDR3 length: 13 amino acids. The CDR3 DNA reads as TGTGCCAGCAGTGAAGAGAGGAACACTGAAGCTTTCTTT. Its protein is CASSEERNTEAFF.

In its sample, this clonotype was seen many times. The chain is built from TRBV4-1 and TRBJ2-2; D gene uncertain. From germline, CDR1 is MGHRA and CDR2 YSYEKL. V was pared by 1 base and J by 5 bases, with 5 bases between. This CDR3 has 13 amino acids. DNA for the CDR3: TGCGCCAGCAGCCAAGTGGGGACCGGGGAGCTGTTTTTT. This translates into CASSQVGTGELFF.

This clonotype has a count of ten or more. The CDR3 DNA sequence: TGTGCCAGCAGCCAGACAGGTCAGCCCCAGCATTTT. The encoded protein is CASSQTGQPQHF. The rearrangement links TRBV28 to TRBJ1-5; D may be TRBD1 (6 bases). Germline-derived CDR1 and CDR2 are MDHEN and SYDVKM. The CDR3 loop spans 12 amino acids. Trimming stripped 6 bases from V and 6 bases from J, with 9 bases between.

This rearrangement joins TRBV5-6 to TRBJ1-4; D uncertain. CDR1 SGHDT and CDR2 YYEEEE come from the germline V gene. The CDR3 totals 16 residues. Trimming removed 1 base from V and 3 bases from J, with 13 bases in between. The CDR3 DNA is TGTGCCAGCAGCTTGTTTGGGAAACTAGCTAATGAAAAACTGTTTTTT. Its translation: CASSLFGKLANEKLFF.

Many counts were recorded for this clonotype. V usage is TRBV30 and J usage is TRBJ1-5; a possible D gene is TRBD1 (6 bases). The length of the CDR3 is 12 residues. Germline-derived CDR1 and CDR2 are GTSNPN and SVGIG (reference sequence). V gave up 5 bases and J gave up 3 bases, with 8 bases separating them. The DNA for the CDR3 is TGTGCCTGGGGACAGTTCAATCAGCCCCAGCATTTT. It yields the protein CAWGQFNQPQHF.

This clonotype was counted ten times or more. V usage is TRBV9 and J usage is TRBJ2-2; D perhaps matches TRBD2 (6 bases). The V gene lost 8 bases and the J gene lost 3 bases, with 14 bases spanning the gap. This CDR3 is built from 14 residues. Germline CDR1 is SGDLS and CDR2 is YYNGEE. The CDR3 is CARILAGYTGELFF. The CDR3 nucleotides are TGTGCCAGAATCTTGGCGGGGTACACCGGGGAGCTGTTTTTT.

This clonotype has a count of ten or more. The rearrangement joins TRBV7-9 to TRBJ1-1; D is undetermined. Deletions cut 3 bases from V and 7 bases from J, with 12 bases between. Germline values: CDR1 SEHNR, CDR2 FQNEAQ (reference sequence). This CDR3 has 13 amino acids. CDR3 DNA sequence: TGTGCCAGCAGCTTTGGGGATGGATATGAAGCTTTCTTT. Translating gives CASSFGDGYEAFF.

This clonotype was observed at least ten times. The CDR3 coding sequence is TGTGCCAGTAGCCGACAGGGGGCGACCGGGGAGCTGTTTTTT. Protein product: CASSRQGATGELFF. The chain joins TRBV19 to TRBJ2-2, with TRBD1 matching 10 bases. CDR3 length equals 14 residues. Germline loops: CDR1 LNHDA, CDR2 SQIVND (reference sequence). V lost 6 bases to trimming and J lost 5 bases; unmatched junction nucleotides: 3.

The table lists this clonotype with many counts. The chain has TRBV15 and TRBJ1-3; no definite D call. The germline V gene has CDR1 LNHNV and CDR2 YYDKDF (reference sequence). The CDR3 runs 11 residues. V was pared by 6 bases and J by 1 base, with 1 base between. The CDR3: CATSSGNTIYF. The CDR3 DNA reads as TGTGCCACCAGTTCTGGAAACACCATATATTTT.

With respect to this clonotype: Since a far larger clone is one base different, this is likely a read error. The genes are TRBV6-1 and TRBJ1-6; the D gene is possibly TRBD1 (6 bases). CDR3 length: 15 amino acids. V was cut by 5 bases and J by 10 bases, with 18 bases left in between. CDR1 MNHNS and CDR2 SASEGT come from the germline V gene. The CDR3 loop is CASSYGGSGPSPLHF. DNA for the CDR3: TGTGCCAGCAGTTACGGGGGCTCAGGCCCCTCACCCCTCCACTTT.

Many counts were recorded for this clonotype. The chain joins TRBV20-1 to TRBJ2-7; D gene unclear. Germline values: CDR1 DFQATT, CDR2 SNEGSKA (reference sequence). Trimming pared 3 bases from V and 3 bases from J, leaving 6 bases between. This CDR3 contains 11 residues. In DNA form, the CDR3 reads TGCAGTGCTAGTAGCCACTACGAGCAGTACTTC. Residues: CSASSHYEQYF.

This clonotype was detected only once. The chain couples TRBV12-3 or TRBV12-4 to TRBJ1-6; D not resolved. The CDR3 is made up of 13 amino acids. V was clipped by 3 bases and J by 13 bases, with 13 bases between them. The CDR3 sequence is CASSFGGEIPLHF. CDR3 nucleotides: TGTGCCAGCAGTTTCGGCGGCGAAATTCCCCTCCACTTT.

The sample holds many counts of this clonotype. The chain has TRBV11-2 and TRBJ2-7; D may be TRBD1 (7 bases). V dropped 5 bases and J dropped 0 bases, with 14 bases sitting between them. The V gene's germline CDR1 is SGHAT and CDR2 FQNNGV. The CDR3 sequence is 15 residues long. CDR3 sequence reads: CASSTQGGSSYEQYF. In DNA form, the CDR3 reads TGTGCCAGCAGCACTCAGGGGGGAAGCTCCTACGAGCAGTACTTC.

The CDR3 sequence: CSADDSGRSSYEQYF. The CDR3 DNA follows: TGCAGTGCCGATGACAGTGGGCGGTCAAGCTACGAGCAGTACTTC. The rearrangement uses TRBV20-1 and TRBJ2-7; D might be TRBD1 (5 bases). Germline CDR1 reads DFQATT; CDR2 reads SNEGSKA (reference sequence). Trimming removed 6 bases at V and 3 bases at J, with 21 bases between. This CDR3 comprises 15 residues.

This clonotype has at least ten counts. The gene calls are TRBV6-1 and TRBJ2-1; 7 bases align to TRBD2. Germline-derived CDR1 and CDR2 are MNHNS and SASEGT. The CDR3 is 14 residues long. V shed 10 bases and J 5 bases; nucleotides not matched to a gene: 11. CDR3 residues: CATRAGTNNNEQFF. CDR3 sequence (DNA): TGTGCCACCCGAGCCGGGACTAACAACAATGAGCAGTTCTTC.

In this sample, this clonotype turned up many times. The CDR3 region has the DNA TGTGCCAGCAGTGCCTTCAGACAGTCCTATAATTCACCCCTCCACTTT. It specifies CASSAFRQSYNSPLHF. This chain uses TRBV28 with TRBJ1-6; maybe TRBD1 (5 bases). The CDR3 runs to 16 residues. V lost 5 bases, J lost 1 base, and 12 bases lay in between. Germline V gene lookup returns CDR1 MDHEN and CDR2 SYDVKM. Full variable domain (outside the CDR3, taken from reference TRBV28 and TRBJ1-6): DVKVTQSSRYLVKRTGEKVFLECVQDMDHENMFWYRQDPGLGLRLIYFSYDVKMKEKGDIPEGYSVSREKKERFSLILESASTNQTSMYLCASSAFRQSYNSPLHFGNGTRLTVT.

Regarding this clonotype: It may be a read error: a sequence one base away is much more abundant. The chain recombines TRBV25-1 with TRBJ2-5, with D tentatively TRBD1 (6 bases). Germline V CDR1 and CDR2: MGHDK, SYGVNS. This CDR3 has 13 residues. Here the CDR3 reads CTSSEQGRETQYF. The CDR3 DNA is TGTACCAGCAGTGAACAGGGCAGGGAGACCCAGTACTTC.

A single count supports this clonotype. CDR3 in DNA: TGTGCCAGCAGCTCCGCCCCTCCCCGGGCCGACAGAGGGGAGCTGTTTTTT. It encodes CASSSAPPRADRGELFF. The V gene is TRBV7-3, the J gene TRBJ2-2; D might be TRBD1 (5 bases). The length of the CDR3 is 17 residues. The germline CDR1 and CDR2 sequences are SGHTA and FQGTGA. The germline V and J ends were trimmed by 4 bases and 8 bases, with 23 bases remaining between them. The variable domain in full, with the rest retrieved from reference TRBV7-3 and TRBJ2-2, is GAGVSQTPSNKVTEKGKYVELRCDPISGHTALYWYRQSLGQGPEFLIYFQGTGAADDSGLPNDRFFAVRPEGSVSTLKIQRTERGDSAVYLCASSSAPPRADRGELFFGEGSRLTVL.

This clonotype was seen ten or more times. J is TRBJ1-6 and V is TRBV5-5, with D unclear. The CDR3 sequence is 15 residues long. In germline, CDR1 is SGHKS, CDR2 YYEKEE (reference sequence). V lost 3 bases and J lost 0, with 7 bases in between. Written as DNA, the CDR3 is TGTGCCAGCAGCTCGCATAGCTCCTATAATTCACCCCTCCACTTT. As protein: CASSSHSSYNSPLHF.

This clonotype was seen at least ten times. V usage is TRBV5-6 and J usage is TRBJ1-6, with 7 bases aligning to TRBD1. The CDR3 has 17 amino acids. Germline trimming cut 4 bases from V and 9 bases from J; bases unmatched to any gene: 16. Germline CDR1 and CDR2: SGHDT and YYEEEE. In DNA form, the CDR3 reads TGTGCCAGCAGCATATACCGCACCGGGACAGCCATTTCACCCCTCCACTTT. It yields the protein CASSIYRTGTAISPLHF.

This clonotype has at least ten counts. This chain joins TRBV6-2 or TRBV6-3 and TRBJ1-1; perhaps TRBD1 as D (6 bases). Looked up from germline, CDR1 is MNHEY and CDR2 is SVGEGT. This CDR3 has 14 amino acids. Trimming shortened V by 0 bases and J by 11 bases, and 16 bases separated the two germline ends. The CDR3 loop is CASSYSSFRGSAFF. Here the CDR3 DNA reads TGTGCCAGCAGTTACTCGAGTTTCAGGGGAAGCGCTTTCTTT.

In its sample, this clonotype was seen a few times. This may arise from a read error, as a much more abundant clone is one base away. V gene TRBV3-1 combines with J gene TRBJ2-3; 7 bases line up with TRBD1. V lost 4 bases, J lost 2 bases, and 6 bases stayed unmatched. Germline V gives CDR1 LGHDT, CDR2 YNNKEL (reference sequence). This CDR3 is built from 15 residues. The CDR3 spells CASSPGTEFTDTQYF. DNA of the CDR3: TGTGCCAGCAGCCCTGGGACAGAGTTCACAGATACGCAGTATTTT.

The chain employs TRBV6-2 or TRBV6-3 and TRBJ2-1, with D possibly TRBD2 on 5 matching bases. Per germline, CDR1 MNHEY and CDR2 SVGEGT. The CDR3 runs 17 residues. V dropped 5 bases and J dropped 10 bases, with 27 bases sitting between them. Here the CDR3 reads CASSRLYLEGRMGEQFF. Written as DNA, the CDR3 is TGTGCCAGCAGTCGACTGTACTTAGAGGGCCGGATGGGGGAGCAGTTCTTC.

On this clonotype itself: A far larger clone is one base from this, pointing to a likely read error. V is TRBV6-9 and J is TRBJ1-3, with D hard to call. The CDR3 loop spans 13 amino acids. Germline values: CDR1 MNHGY, CDR2 SVAAGI. The CDR3 coding sequence is TGTGCCAGCAGACAGCATTCTGGAAACACCATACATTTT. Amino acid sequence: CASRQHSGNTIHF.

A note on this clonotype: A much larger clone is a single base away; this may be a read error. V is TRBV5-1 and J is TRBJ1-1; tentatively, D is TRBD1 (5 bases). Trimming stripped 0 bases from V and 4 bases from J, with 16 bases between. Germline V gives CDR1 SGHRS, CDR2 YFSETQ. The CDR3 loop spans 16 amino acids. The CDR3 protein is CASSLGGRRTVTEAFF. In DNA form, the CDR3 reads TGCGCCAGCAGCTTGGGGGGACGACGGACCGTCACTGAAGCTTTCTTT.

This clonotype was observed a handful of times. The chain is built from TRBV5-6 and TRBJ1-2; maybe TRBD1 (5 bases). The CDR3 length is 14 residues. V was cut by 4 bases and J by 2 bases, with 12 bases left in between. CDR1 and CDR2 from the germline V gene are SGHDT and YYEEEE. DNA for the CDR3: TGTGCCAGCAGCATCCAGACAGTGAACTATGGCTACACCTTC. Amino acids: CASSIQTVNYGYTF.

This clonotype was recorded at least ten times. V is TRBV6-5 and J is TRBJ2-3; 7 bases are shared with TRBD1. This CDR3 comprises 15 residues. Germline V gene lookup returns CDR1 MNHEY and CDR2 SVGAGI. The J segment lost 6 bases and the V segment lost 0 bases, leaving 6 bases of the junction unmatched. DNA for the CDR3: TGTGCCAGCAGTTACTCAGGCGGCAGGGGGGATACGCAGTATTTT. It is translated as CASSYSGGRGDTQYF.

This clonotype showed up many times. The chain links TRBV11-3 to TRBJ2-1; 15 positions match TRBD2. The CDR3 totals 18 residues. CDR1 and CDR2 (germline): SGHNT, YENEEA. Trimming took 1 base from V and 6 from J; bases not matched to a gene: 7. The CDR3, as DNA: TGTGCCAGCAGCTTAGGCGGGACTAGCGGGGGGCGAACCAATGAGCAGTTCTTC. Translated: CASSLGGTSGGRTNEQFF.